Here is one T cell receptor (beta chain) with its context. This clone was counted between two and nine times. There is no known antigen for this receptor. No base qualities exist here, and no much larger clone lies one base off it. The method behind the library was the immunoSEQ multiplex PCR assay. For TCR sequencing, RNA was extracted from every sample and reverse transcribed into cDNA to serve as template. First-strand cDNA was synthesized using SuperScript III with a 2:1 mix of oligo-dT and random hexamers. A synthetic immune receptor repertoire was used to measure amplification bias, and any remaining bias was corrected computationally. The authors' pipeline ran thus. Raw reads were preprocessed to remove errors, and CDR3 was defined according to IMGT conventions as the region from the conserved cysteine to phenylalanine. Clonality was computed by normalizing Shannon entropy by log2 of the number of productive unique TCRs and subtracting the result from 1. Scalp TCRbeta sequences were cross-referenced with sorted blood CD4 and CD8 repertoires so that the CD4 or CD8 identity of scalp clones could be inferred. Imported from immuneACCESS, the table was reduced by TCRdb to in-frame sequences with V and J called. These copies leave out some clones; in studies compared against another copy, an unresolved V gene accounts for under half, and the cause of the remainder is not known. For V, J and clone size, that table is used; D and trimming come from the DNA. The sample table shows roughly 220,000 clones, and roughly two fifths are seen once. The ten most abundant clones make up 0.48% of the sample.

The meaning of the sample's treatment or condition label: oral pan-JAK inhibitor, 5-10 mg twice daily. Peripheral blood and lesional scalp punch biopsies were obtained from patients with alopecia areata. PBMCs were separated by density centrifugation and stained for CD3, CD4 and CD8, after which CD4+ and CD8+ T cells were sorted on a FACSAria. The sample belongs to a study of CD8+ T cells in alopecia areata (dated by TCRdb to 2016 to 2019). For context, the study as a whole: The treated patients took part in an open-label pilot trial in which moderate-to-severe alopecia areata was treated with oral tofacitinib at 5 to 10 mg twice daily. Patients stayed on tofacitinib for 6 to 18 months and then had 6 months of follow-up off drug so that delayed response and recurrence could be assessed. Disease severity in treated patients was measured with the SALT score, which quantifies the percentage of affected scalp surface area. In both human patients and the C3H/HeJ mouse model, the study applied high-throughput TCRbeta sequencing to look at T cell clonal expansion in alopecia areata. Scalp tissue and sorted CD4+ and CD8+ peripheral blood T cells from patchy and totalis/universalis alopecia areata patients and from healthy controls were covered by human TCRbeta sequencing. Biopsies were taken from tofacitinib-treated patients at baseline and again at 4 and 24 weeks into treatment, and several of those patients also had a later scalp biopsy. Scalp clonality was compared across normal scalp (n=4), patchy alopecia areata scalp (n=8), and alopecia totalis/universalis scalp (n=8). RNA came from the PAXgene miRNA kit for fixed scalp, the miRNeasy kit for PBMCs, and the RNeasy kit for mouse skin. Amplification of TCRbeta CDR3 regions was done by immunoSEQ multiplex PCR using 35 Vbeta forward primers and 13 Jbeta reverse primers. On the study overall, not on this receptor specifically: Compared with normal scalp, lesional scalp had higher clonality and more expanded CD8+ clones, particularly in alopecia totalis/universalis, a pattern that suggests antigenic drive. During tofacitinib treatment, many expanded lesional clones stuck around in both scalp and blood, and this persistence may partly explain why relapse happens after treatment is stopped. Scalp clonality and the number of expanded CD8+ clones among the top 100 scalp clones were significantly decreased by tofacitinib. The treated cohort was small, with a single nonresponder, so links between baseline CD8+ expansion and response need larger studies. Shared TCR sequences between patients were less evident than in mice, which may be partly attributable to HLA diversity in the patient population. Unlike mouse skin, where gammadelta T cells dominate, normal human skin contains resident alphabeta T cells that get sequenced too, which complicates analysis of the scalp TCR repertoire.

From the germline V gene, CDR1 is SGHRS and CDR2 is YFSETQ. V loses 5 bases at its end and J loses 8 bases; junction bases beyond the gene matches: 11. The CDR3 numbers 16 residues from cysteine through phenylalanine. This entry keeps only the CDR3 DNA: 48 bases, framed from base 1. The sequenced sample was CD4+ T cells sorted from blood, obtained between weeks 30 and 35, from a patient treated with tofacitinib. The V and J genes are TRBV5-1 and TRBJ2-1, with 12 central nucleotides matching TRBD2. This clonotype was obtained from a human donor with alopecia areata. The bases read TGCGCCAGCAGTCGACAGTCCCTAGCGGGGGGGCATGAGCAGTTCTTC. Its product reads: CASSRQSLAGGHEQFF.